What follows is one T cell receptor beta chain and its context. This CDR3 is 16 amino acids long. The V gene end was trimmed by 2 bases and the J gene end by 9 bases; junction bases not matched to a gene: 7. The V gene's germline CDR1 is SGHRS and CDR2 YFSETQ. This sample is part of a study of blood T cell repertoires in COVID-19. About the study: Material from acute and convalescent COVID-19 was sourced from the United States, Italy and Spain. PBMCs, B-cell-depleted T cells, or T cells provided the cDNA or gDNA that made up the material.

In the original analysis: Amplification with reference gene primers provided the estimates of nucleated cell counts. This table comes from immunoSEQ multiplex PCR, and its TCRdb copy is limited to in-frame clones, with some not included. V and J calls and clone size are given by that table; D and trimming were obtained from the DNA. The profile shows over 75,000 clones, 75% to 95% of them singletons. The rearrangement links TRBV5-1 to TRBJ2-1; TRBD2 matches at 14 bases. Sequenced input: peripheral blood. The sequence was collected from a human donor with active COVID-19. The donor label of this sample is uncertain. The CDR3 nucleotides read TGCGCCAGCAGCTTCACGACTAGCGGGGGGGATATTGAGCAGTTCTTC. It translates to CASSFTTSGGDIEQFF.